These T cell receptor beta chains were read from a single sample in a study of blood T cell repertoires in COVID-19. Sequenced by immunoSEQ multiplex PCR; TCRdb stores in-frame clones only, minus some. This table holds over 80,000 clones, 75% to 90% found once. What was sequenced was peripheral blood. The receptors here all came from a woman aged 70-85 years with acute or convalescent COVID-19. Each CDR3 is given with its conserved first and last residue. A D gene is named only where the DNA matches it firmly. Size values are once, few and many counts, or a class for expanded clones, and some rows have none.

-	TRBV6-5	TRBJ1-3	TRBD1	CASSFSTGRSGNTIYF
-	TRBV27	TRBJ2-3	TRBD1	CASRIPGQRSDTQYF
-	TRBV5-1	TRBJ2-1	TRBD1	CASSLAGTGNEQFF
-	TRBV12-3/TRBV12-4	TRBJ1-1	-	CASSPPGGEAFF
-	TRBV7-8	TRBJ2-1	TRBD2	CATGLAGVLRNEQFF
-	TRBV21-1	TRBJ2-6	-	CASRPTGRESGANVLTF
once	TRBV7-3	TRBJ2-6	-	CASSSPFSGANVLTF
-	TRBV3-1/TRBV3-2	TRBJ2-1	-	CASSSHGRGNEQFF
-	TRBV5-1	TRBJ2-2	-	CASSQTPDTGELFF
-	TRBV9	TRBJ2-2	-	CASSVAASRIGELFF
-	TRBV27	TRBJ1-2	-	CASSLSPGFGYTF
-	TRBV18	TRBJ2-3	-	CASSPLHRVTDTQYF
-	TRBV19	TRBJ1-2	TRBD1	CASSEGQGYGYTF
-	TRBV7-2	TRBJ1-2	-	CASSFGFMLYGYTF
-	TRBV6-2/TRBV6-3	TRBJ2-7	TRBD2	CASSTGTSGREGQYF
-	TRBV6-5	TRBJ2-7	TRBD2	CARRGIHEQYF